This T cell receptor (beta chain) was profiled in a study of T cells in tuberculosis. Overall study context: The T cells targeted glucose monomycolate, a mycobacterial lipid, via CD1B. In South Africa, adults with active tuberculosis were compared with IGRA-negative and latently infected IGRA-positive adolescents. Within 7 days of starting treatment, or before, PBMC were stored.

Overall study results and limits: Smaller alpha distances in active tuberculosis partly reflected shorter CDR3-alpha lengths.

TCRdb's table, derived via immunoSEQ multiplex PCR, lists solely in-frame clones and lacks some. The sample gives tens of thousands of clones, approximately 90% of which show up once; 5% to 5.5% is in the top ten. With regard to this clone: Its antigen remains unknown.

The time point: new active TB diagnosis, blood taken before or within 7 days of starting treatment. CDR3 size: 17 residues. This chain connects TRBV21-1 to TRBJ2-1; no check of the table's D call, TRBD2, against the DNA was made. TRBV21-1 is designated a pseudogene. This TCR came from an adult with tuberculosis. Source: PBMCs, taken at tuberculosis diagnosis. The CDR3 sequence: CASSRLGGAPDYYEQFF. The CDR3 DNA follows: TGTGCCAGCAGTAGACTCGGGGGGGCGCCGGATTATTATGAGCAGTTCTTC.